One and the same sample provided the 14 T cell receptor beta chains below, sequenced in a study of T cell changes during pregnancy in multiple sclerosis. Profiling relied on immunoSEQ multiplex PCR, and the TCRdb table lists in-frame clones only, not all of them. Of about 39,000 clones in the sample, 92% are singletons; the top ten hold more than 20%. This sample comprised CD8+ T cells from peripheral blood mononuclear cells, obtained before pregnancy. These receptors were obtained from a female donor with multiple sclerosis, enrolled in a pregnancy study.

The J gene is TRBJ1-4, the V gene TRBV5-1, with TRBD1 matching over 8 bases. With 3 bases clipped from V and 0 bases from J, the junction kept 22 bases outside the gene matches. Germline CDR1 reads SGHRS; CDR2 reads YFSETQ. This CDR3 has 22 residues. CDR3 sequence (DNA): TGCGCCAGCAGCTGCCGGGACAGGAGATTAGTGAGTTCCCCCCCAACTAATGAAAAACTGTTTTTT. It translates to CASSCRDRRLVSSPPTNEKLFF.

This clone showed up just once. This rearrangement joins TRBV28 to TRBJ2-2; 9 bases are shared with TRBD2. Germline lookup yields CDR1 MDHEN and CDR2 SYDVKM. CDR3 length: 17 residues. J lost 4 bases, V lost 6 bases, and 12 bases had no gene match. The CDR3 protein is CASRRGIAGAVTGELFF. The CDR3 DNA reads TGTGCCAGCAGGCGTGGGATAGCGGGAGCGGTCACCGGGGAGCTGTTTTTT.

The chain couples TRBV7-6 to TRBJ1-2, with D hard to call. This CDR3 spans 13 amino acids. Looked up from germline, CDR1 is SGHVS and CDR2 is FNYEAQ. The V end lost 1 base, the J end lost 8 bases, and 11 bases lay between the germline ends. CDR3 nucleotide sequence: TGTGCCAGCAGCTTAGGAGGATCGAGGGGCTACACCTTC. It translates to CASSLGGSRGYTF.

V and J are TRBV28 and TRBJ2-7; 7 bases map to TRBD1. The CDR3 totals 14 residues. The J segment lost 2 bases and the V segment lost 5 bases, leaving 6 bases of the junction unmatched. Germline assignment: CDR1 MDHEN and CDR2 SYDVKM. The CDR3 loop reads CASSPDRAPYEQYF. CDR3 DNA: TGTGCCAGCAGTCCCGACAGGGCTCCCTACGAGCAGTACTTC.

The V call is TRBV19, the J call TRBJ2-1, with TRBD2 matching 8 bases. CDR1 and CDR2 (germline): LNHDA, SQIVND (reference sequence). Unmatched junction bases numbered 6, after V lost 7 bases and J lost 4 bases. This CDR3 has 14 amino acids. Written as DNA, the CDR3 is TGTGCCAGTAACCTCGGACTAGCTTACAATGAGCAGTTCTTC. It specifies CASNLGLAYNEQFF. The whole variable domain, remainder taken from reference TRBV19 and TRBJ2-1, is DGGITQSPKYLFRKEGQNVTLSCEQNLNHDAMYWYRQDPGQGLRLIYYSQIVNDFQKGDIAEGYSVSREKKESFPLTVTSAQKNPTAFYLCASNLGLAYNEQFFGPGTRLTVL.

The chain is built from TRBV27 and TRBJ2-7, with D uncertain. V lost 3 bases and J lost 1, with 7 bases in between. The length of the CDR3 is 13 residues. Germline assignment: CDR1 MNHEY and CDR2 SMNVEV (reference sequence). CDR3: CASSFGRSYEQYF. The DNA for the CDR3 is TGTGCCAGCAGTTTTGGCAGGTCCTACGAGCAGTACTTC.

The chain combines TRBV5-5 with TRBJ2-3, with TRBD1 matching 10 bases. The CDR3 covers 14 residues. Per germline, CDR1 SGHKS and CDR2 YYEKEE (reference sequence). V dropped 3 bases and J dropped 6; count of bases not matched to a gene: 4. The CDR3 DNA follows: TGTGCCAGCAGCTCGGGGGACAGGGGTGATACGCAGTATTTT. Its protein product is CASSSGDRGDTQYF.

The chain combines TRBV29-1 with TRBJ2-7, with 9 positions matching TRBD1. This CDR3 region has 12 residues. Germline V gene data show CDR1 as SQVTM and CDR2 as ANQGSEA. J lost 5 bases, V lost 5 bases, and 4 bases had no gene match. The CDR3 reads CSVPTGGNEQYF. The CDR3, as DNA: TGCAGCGTTCCGACAGGGGGTAACGAGCAGTACTTC.

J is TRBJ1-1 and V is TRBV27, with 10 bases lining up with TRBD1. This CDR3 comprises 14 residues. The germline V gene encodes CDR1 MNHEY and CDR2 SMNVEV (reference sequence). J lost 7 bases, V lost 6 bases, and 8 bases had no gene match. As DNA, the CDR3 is TGTGCCAGCAGCGGGGGGGACAGGGGATTTGAAGCTTTCTTT. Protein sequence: CASSGGDRGFEAFF.

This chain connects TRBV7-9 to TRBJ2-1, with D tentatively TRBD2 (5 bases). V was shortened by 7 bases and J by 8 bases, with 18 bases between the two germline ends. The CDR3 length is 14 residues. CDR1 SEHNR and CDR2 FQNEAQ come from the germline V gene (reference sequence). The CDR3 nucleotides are TGTGCCAGCACCCCTCCGGACGGGGATGATGAGCAGTTCTTC. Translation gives CASTPPDGDDEQFF.

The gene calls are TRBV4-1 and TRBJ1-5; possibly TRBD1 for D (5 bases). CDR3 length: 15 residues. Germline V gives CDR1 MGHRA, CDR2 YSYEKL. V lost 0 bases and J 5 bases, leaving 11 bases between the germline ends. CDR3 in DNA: TGCGCCAGCAGCCAAGAAGGAAGGGGATATCAGCCCCAGCATTTT. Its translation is CASSQEGRGYQPQHF.

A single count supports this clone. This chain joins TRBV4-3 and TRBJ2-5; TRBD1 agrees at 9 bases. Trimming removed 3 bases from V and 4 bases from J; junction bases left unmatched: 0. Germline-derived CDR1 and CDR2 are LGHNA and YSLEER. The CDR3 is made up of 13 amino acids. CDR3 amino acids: CASSQDRGETQYF. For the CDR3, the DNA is TGCGCCAGCAGCCAGGACAGGGGAGAGACCCAGTACTTC.

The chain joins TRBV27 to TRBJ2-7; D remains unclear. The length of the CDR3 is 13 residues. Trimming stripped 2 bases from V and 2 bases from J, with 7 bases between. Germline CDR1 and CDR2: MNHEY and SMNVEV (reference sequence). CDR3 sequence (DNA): TGTGCCAGCAGTTTAGGCCTTACCTACGAGCAGTACTTC. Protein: CASSLGLTYEQYF.

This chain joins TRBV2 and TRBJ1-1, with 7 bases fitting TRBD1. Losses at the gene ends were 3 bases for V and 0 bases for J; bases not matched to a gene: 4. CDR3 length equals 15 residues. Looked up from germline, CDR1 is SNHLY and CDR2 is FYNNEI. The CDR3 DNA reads TGTGCCAGCAGTGATATACAGGGGTTGAACACTGAAGCTTTCTTT. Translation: CASSDIQGLNTEAFF.